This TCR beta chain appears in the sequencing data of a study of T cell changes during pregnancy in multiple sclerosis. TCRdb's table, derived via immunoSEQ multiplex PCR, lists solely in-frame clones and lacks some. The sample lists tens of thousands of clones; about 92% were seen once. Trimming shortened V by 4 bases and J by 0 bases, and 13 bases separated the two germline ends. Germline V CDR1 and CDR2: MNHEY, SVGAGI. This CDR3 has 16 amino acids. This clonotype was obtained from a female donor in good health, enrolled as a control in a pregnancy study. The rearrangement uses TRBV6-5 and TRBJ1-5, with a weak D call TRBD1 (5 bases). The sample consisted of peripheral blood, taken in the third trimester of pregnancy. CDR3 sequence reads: CASSSLDSYSNQPQHF. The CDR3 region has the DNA TGTGCCAGCAGTTCGTTAGACAGCTATAGCAATCAGCCCCAGCATTTT.